Following are 6 T cell receptor beta chains from one sample sequenced in a study of T cell responses to AZD1222 COVID-19 vaccine. Sequencing was performed with immunoSEQ multiplex PCR; in TCRdb, only in-frame clones are kept and a portion is missing. Of 150,000 or so clones in the sample, just under 95% were seen once. The sequencing used peripheral blood, collected on day 0 of AZD1222 vaccination. Source of these receptors: an adult in good health.

The CDR3 nucleotides are TGTGCCAGCAGCTTAGCCAGGGGAGGTTCACCCCTCCACTTT. It translates to CASSLARGGSPLHF. The J gene is TRBJ1-6, the V gene TRBV11-2; the D gene is possibly TRBD1 (6 bases). The ends were cut back, 1 base at V and 9 bases at J, with 10 bases in the middle. The CDR3 extends over 14 amino acids. CDR1 and CDR2 from the germline V gene are SGHAT and FQNNGV.

V usage is TRBV27 and J usage is TRBJ2-1; D is uncertain. This CDR3 is 13 amino acids long. CDR1 MNHEY and CDR2 SMNVEV come from the germline V gene (reference sequence). Trimming removed 2 bases from V and 6 bases from J, with 8 bases in between. The chain's CDR3 is CASSLVGFNEQFF. DNA of the CDR3: TGTGCCAGCAGTTTAGTAGGGTTCAATGAGCAGTTCTTC.

The rearrangement links TRBV4-1 to TRBJ2-7, with D tentatively TRBD1 (6 bases). CDR1 is MGHRA and CDR2 is YSYEKL in the germline V gene. V shed 3 bases and J shed 2 bases, with 11 bases lying between them. The CDR3 is 14 amino acids. CDR3 protein: CASSQRGIAYEQYF. CDR3 sequence (DNA): TGCGCCAGCAGCCAGAGGGGGATTGCCTACGAGCAGTACTTC.

The rearrangement joins TRBV14 to TRBJ1-2, with D possibly being TRBD1 (6 bases). The CDR3 length is 15 residues. V was clipped by 1 base and J by 4 bases, with 13 bases between them. CDR1 is SGHDN and CDR2 is FVKESK in the germline V gene. CDR3 protein: CASSQGFGRGYGYTF. The CDR3 region has the DNA TGTGCCAGCAGCCAAGGGTTCGGCAGGGGCTATGGCTACACCTTC.

This clone was recorded once. The rearrangement links TRBV27 to TRBJ2-2; TRBD1 or TRBD2 may be the D gene (6 bases each). V was shortened by 6 bases and J by 6 bases, with 17 bases between the two germline ends. CDR3 length: 15 residues. Germline V CDR1 and CDR2: MNHEY, SMNVEV (reference sequence). The CDR3 protein is CASSQGGSGAGELFF. CDR3 DNA: TGTGCCAGCAGCCAAGGGGGGTCTGGGGCCGGGGAGCTGTTTTTT.

The CDR3 region is CASSLGAPISNQPQHF. The CDR3 DNA is TGTGCCAGCAGCTTGGGGGCACCTATTAGCAATCAGCCCCAGCATTTT. The rearrangement links TRBV5-5 to TRBJ1-5; D not resolved. Germline V gene sequence: CDR1 SGHKS, CDR2 YYEKEE (reference sequence). The CDR3 extends over 16 amino acids. V gave up 0 bases and J gave up 0 bases, with 10 bases separating them.